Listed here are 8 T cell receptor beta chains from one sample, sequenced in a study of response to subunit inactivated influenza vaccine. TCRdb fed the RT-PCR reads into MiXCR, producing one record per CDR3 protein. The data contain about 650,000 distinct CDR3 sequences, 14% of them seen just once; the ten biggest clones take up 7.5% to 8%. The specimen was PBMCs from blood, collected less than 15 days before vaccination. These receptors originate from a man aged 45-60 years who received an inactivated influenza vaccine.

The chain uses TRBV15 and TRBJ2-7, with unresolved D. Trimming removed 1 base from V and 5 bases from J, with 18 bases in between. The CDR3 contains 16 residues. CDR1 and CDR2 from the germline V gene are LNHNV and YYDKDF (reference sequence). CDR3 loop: CATSRGKMTGFNEQYF. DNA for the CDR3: TGTGCCACCAGCAGAGGCAAGATGACTGGGTTCAACGAGCAGTACTTC.

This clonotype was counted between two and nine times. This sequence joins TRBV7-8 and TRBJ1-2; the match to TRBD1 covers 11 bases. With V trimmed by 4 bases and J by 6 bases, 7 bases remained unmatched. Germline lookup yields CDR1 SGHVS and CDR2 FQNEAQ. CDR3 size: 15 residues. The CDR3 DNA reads TGTGCCAGCAGCTCAGGGACAGGGGGGGGCAATGGCTACACCTTC. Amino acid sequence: CASSSGTGGGNGYTF. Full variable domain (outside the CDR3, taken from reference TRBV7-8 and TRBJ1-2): GAGVSQSPRYKVAKRGQDVALRCDPISGHVSLFWYQQALGQGPEFLTYFQNEAQLDKSGLPSDRFFAERPEGSVSTLKIQRTQQEDSAVYLCASSSGTGGGNGYTFGSGTRLTVV.

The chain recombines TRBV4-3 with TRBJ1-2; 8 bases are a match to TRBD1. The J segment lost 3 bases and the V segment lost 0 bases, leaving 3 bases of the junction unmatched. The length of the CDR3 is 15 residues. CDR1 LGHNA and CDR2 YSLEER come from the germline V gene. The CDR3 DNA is TGCGCCAGCAGCCAAGACAGGGGGCCTTACTATGGCTACACCTTC. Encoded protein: CASSQDRGPYYGYTF.

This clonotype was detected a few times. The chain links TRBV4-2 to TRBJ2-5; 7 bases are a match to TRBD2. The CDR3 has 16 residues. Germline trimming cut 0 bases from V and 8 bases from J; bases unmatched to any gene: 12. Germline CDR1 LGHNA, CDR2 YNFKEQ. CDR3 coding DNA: TGTGCCAGCAGCCAAGATGGAACGGGAGGTGCCGGAACCCAGTACTTC. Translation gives CASSQDGTGGAGTQYF.

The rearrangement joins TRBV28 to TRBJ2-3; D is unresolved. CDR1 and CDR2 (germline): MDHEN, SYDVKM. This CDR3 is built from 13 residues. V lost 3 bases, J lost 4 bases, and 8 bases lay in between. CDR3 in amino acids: CASSFYGPDTQYF. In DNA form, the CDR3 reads TGTGCCAGCAGTTTTTATGGGCCAGATACGCAGTATTTT.

The CDR3 loop is CASSQNPGNQETQYF. In nucleotides, the CDR3 is TGCGCCAGCAGCCAAAACCCAGGGAACCAAGAGACCCAGTACTTC. This chain uses TRBV4-3 with TRBJ2-5; the D gene is possibly TRBD1 (5 bases). Trimming removed 2 bases from V and 0 bases from J, with 10 bases in between. This CDR3 spans 15 amino acids. Germline V gene lookup returns CDR1 LGHNA and CDR2 YSLEER.

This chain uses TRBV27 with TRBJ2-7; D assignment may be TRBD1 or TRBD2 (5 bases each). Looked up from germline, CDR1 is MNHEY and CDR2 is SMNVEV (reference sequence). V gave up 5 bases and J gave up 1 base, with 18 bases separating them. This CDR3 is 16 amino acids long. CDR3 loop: CASSPSSGPMSYEQYF. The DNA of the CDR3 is TGTGCCAGCAGTCCCTCTTCGGGACCGATGTCCTACGAGCAGTACTTC.

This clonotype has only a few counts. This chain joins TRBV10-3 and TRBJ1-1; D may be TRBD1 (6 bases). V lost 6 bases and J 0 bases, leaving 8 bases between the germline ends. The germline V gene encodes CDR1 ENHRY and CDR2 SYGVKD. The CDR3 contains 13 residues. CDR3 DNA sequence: TGTGCCATCAGACAGGGTTTGAACACTGAAGCTTTCTTT. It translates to CAIRQGLNTEAFF.